This is a list of T cell receptor beta chains from one sample in a study of T cell responses to AZD1222 COVID-19 vaccine. Measured with immunoSEQ multiplex PCR; TCRdb has only the in-frame clones, and not every one. The table records under 300,000 clones, more than 85% of them present only once. The sample was peripheral blood, taken on day 0 of AZD1222 vaccination. Source of these receptors: an adult in good health. Both conserved end residues are part of each CDR3. Fields, in order: D gene, clone size, V gene, J gene, CDR3 DNA, CDR3 protein. The D gene is left open where the match is weak. Clone size is given for some rows only: seen once, a few or many times, or a class if the clone is expanded.

TRBD1	.	TRBV14	TRBJ1-6	TGTGCCAGCAGCCGGGACAGGGGGCGCGATAATTCACCCCTCCACTTT	CASSRDRGRDNSPLHF
.	.	TRBV21-1	TRBJ2-7	TGTGCCAGCAGCTCAACCCCGAGGGGAGCCGGGACTAGCGGGAGTTACGGGTACTTC	CASSSTPRGAGTSGSYGYF
.	.	TRBV7-9	TRBJ1-1	TGTGCCAGCAGCTTACCTCTCAGGAAATCGAACACTGAAGCTTTCTTT	CASSLPLRKSNTEAFF
.	.	TRBV28	TRBJ2-7	TGTGCCAGCAGTGGGACTGCTTTAGCCTACGAGCAGTACTTC	CASSGTALAYEQYF
TRBD1	.	TRBV5-1	TRBJ2-3	TGCGCCAGCAGCTTGGTTGGGACAGGGACAGATACGCAGTATTTT	CASSLVGTGTDTQYF
TRBD2	.	TRBV3-1/TRBV3-2	TRBJ2-3	TGTGCCAGCTCCGAAACTAGCGGGGGGTCGGATACGCAGTATTTT	CASSETSGGSDTQYF
.	.	TRBV4-2	TRBJ1-1	TGTGCCAGCAGCCCAACAGCGACGCGGGACACTGAAGCTTTCTTT	CASSPTATRDTEAFF
.	.	TRBV15	TRBJ2-1	TGTGCCACCAGCAGAGATTCGCGGGGCTTGGGTGAGCAGTTCTTC	CATSRDSRGLGEQFF
.	.	TRBV4-1	TRBJ2-7	TGCGCCAGCAGCCAAGGGCAGGGCGGCGAGCAGTACTTC	CASSQGQGGEQYF
TRBD1	.	TRBV24-1	TRBJ1-2	TGTGCCACCAGTGCCGGGACAGGGTTGGGTGGCTACACCTTC	CATSAGTGLGGYTF
.	.	TRBV5-5	TRBJ2-2	TGTGCCAGCAACCTCTTCCCGAACACCGGGGAGCTGTTTTTT	CASNLFPNTGELFF
TRBD1	.	TRBV7-3	TRBJ1-1	TGTGCCAGCGGGACAGGGAACACTGAAGCTTTCTTT	CASGTGNTEAFF
.	.	TRBV7-2	TRBJ2-7	TGTGCCAGCAGCTCGACGGGGCAGGGAATAACCTACGAGCAGTACTTC	CASSSTGQGITYEQYF
TRBD1	once	TRBV7-9	TRBJ1-1	TGTGCCAGCATCCAGACAGGGTGGACTGAAGCTTTCTTT	CASIQTGWTEAFF
.	.	TRBV18	TRBJ1-1	TGTGCCAGCTCAGTTGGGACGGGCGGCACTGAAGCTTTCTTT	CASSVGTGGTEAFF
TRBD1	once	TRBV18	TRBJ2-6	TGTGCCAGCTCACCCGGGACAGCTTTCTCTGGGGCCAACGTCCTGACTTTC	CASSPGTAFSGANVLTF
TRBD1	once	TRBV30	TRBJ2-7	TGTGCCTGGAGCCCAGGGGGACAAATCGGGCAGTACTTC	CAWSPGGQIGQYF
.	.	TRBV12-3/TRBV12-4	TRBJ1-5	TGTGCCAGCAGTTTAGCGGGGAATCAGCCCCAGCATTTT	CASSLAGNQPQHF
TRBD1	.	TRBV5-1	TRBJ1-1	TGCGCCAGCAGCATGGGGACAGGGGCGATGAACACTGAAGCTTTCTTT	CASSMGTGAMNTEAFF
.	.	TRBV5-4	TRBJ1-2	TGTGCCAGCAGCTTATGGCAGGGGACCGGCTACACCTTC	CASSLWQGTGYTF
TRBD1	.	TRBV3-1/TRBV3-2	TRBJ1-1	TGTGCCAGCAGCTCACAGGGGAAAACTGAAGCTTTCTTT	CASSSQGKTEAFF
.	.	TRBV19	TRBJ2-2	TGTGCCAGTAGTATCGTAAGCGAGGGATCCGGGGAGCTGTTTTTT	CASSIVSEGSGELFF
.	once	TRBV3-1/TRBV3-2	TRBJ2-5	TGTGCCAGCAGCCAAGGGGCAGGGCAAGAGACCCAGTACTTC	CASSQGAGQETQYF
TRBD1	few	TRBV27	TRBJ1-4	TGTGCCAGCAGTTTATTCGGGACAGGCAGTATAGCAACTAATGAAAAACTGTTTTTT	CASSLFGTGSIATNEKLFF